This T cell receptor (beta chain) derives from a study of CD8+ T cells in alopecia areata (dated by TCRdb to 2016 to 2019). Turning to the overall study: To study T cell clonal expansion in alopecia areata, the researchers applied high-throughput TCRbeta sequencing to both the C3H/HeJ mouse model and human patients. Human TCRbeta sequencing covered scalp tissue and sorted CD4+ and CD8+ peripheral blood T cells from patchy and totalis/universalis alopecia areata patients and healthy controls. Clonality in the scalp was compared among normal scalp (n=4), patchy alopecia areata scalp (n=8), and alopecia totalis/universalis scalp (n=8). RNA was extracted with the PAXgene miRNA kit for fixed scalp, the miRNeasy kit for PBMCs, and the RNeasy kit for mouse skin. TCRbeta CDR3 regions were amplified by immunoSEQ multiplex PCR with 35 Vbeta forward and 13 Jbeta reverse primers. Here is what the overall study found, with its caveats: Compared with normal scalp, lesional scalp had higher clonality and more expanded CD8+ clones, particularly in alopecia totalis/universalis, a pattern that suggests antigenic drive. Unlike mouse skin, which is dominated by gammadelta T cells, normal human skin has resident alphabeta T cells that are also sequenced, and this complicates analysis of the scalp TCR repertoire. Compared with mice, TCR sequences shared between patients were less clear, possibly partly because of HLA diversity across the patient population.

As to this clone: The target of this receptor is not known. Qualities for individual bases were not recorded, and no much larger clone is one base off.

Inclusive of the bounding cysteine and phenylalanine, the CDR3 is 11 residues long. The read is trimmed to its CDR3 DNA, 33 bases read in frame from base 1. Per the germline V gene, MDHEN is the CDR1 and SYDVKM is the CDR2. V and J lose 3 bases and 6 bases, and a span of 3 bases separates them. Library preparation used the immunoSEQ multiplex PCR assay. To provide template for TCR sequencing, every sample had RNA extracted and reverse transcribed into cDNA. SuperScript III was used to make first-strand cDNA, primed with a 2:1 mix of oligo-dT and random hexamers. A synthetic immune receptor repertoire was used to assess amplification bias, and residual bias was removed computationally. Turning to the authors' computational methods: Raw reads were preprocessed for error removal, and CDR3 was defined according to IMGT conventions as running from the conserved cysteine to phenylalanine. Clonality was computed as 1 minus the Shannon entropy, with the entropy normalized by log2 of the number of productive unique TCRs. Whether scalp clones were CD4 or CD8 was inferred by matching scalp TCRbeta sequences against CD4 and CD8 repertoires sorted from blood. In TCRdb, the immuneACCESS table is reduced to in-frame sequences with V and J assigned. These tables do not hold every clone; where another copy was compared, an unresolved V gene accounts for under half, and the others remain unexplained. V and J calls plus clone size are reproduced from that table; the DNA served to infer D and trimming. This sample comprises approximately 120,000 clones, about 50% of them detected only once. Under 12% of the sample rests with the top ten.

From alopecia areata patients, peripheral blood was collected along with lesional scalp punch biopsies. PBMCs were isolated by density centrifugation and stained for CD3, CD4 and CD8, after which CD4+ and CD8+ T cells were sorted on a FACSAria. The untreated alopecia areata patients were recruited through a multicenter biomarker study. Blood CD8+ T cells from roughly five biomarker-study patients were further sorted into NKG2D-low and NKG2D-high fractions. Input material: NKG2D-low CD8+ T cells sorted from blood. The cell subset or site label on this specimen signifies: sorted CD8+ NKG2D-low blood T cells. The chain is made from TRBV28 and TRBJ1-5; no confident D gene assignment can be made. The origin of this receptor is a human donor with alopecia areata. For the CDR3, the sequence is CASSFSQPQHF. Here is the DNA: TGTGCCAGCAGTTTTAGTCAGCCCCAGCATTTT.